This T cell receptor (beta chain) was recorded in a study of T-cell memory formation after mild COVID-19. TCRdb ran MiXCR on the 5' RACE reads and lists one entry per CDR3 protein. Seen here are roughly 86,000 distinct CDR3 sequences, approximately 13% observed once, and the top ten hold about 29%. Material for sequencing was PBMCs or a T cell subset sorted from them (not recorded which). The receptor's source is an adult woman who had mild COVID-19 (a few samples of this study predate the infection). Cell type and time point are not known.

CDR3 nucleotides: TGTGCCTGGAGCCTAGACAGTAACTACATGAACACTGAAGCTTTCTTT. This codes for CAWSLDSNYMNTEAFF. This chain connects TRBV30 to TRBJ1-1, with a tentative D call TRBD1 (5 bases). CDR3 length: 16 amino acids. The V end lost 3 bases, the J end lost 0 bases, and 17 bases lay between the germline ends. Germline CDR1 is GTSNPN and CDR2 is SVGIG (reference sequence).